This T cell receptor beta chain was sequenced for a study of identical twins. TCRdb reprocessed the 5' RACE reads via MiXCR and lists one record per CDR3 protein. The profile shows approximately 300,000 distinct CDR3 sequences, 8.5% to 9.5% of them singletons. Turning to this clonotype: What it binds is unknown.

Donors uniformly comprised healthy Caucasians. CDR1 is SGDLS and CDR2 is YYNGEE in the germline V gene. V was clipped by 0 bases and J by 7 bases, with 8 bases between them. The CDR3 consists of 13 residues. Broader study findings: Findings came from cross-sectional statistics, without long-term follow-up of donors. Weaker excess sharing between twins was seen in beta out-of-frame sequences. Carriage of fewer insertions was seen in abundant cord blood beta clonotypes, whereas memory repertoires showed none.

The same data also contributed to another study, on yellow fever vaccine responses in identical twins.

This sequence was found in a woman in her late teens or twenties in good health. The sample taken for sequencing was CD8+ T cells sorted from blood. The V and J genes are TRBV9 and TRBJ1-3; D not resolved. The CDR3 sequence is CASSVEGSNTIYF. In DNA, the CDR3 is TGTGCCAGCAGCGTAGAGGGCAGTAACACCATATATTTT. Filled out from reference TRBV9 and TRBJ1-3, the complete variable domain reads DSGVTQTPKHLITATGQRVTLRCSPRSGDLSVYWYQQSLDQGLQFLIQYYNGEERAKGNILERFSAQQFPDLHSELNLSSLELGDSALYFCASSVEGSNTIYFGEGSWLTVV.